The source of this T cell receptor beta chain is a study of cytomegalovirus exposure and HLA in healthy donors. This clone was detected only once. The antigen is undetermined. The study's findings and limits: Researchers catalogued 164 TCR beta chains as cytomegalovirus-associated. Earlier findings revealed that most TCR beta V segments proved productive either about 90% or about 30% of the time. In a later analysis, a missense DCLRE1C variant was linked to TCR beta V- and J-gene trimming.

This CDR3 is 16 amino acids long. Per the germline V gene, CDR1 is MDHEN and CDR2 is SYDVKM. V was clipped by 4 bases and J by 6 bases; unmatched bases: 3. The primer mix had 60 Vbeta and 13 Jbeta primers. Produced via immunoSEQ multiplex PCR; TCRdb's table is partial and in-frame only. The sample records approximately 190,000 clones, more than 80% being singletons. Sequences were obtained from PBMCs. The TCR sequence derives from a woman aged 45-65 years in good health and CMV-seropositive. This rearrangement joins TRBV28 to TRBJ2-2; 15 bases map to TRBD2. The CDR3 sequence: CASSSGLAGGAGELFF. In nucleotides, the CDR3 is TGTGCCAGCAGTTCCGGACTAGCGGGGGGGGCCGGGGAGCTGTTTTTT.